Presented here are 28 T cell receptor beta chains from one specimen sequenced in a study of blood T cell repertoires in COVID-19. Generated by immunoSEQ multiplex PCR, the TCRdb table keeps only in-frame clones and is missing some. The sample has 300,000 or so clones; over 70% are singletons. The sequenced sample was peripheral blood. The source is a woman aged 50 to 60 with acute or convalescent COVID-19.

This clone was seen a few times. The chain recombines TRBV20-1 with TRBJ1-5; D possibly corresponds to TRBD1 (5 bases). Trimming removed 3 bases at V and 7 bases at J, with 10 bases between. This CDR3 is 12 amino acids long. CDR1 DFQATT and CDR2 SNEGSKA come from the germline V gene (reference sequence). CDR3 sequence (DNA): TGCAGTGCTAGTACAGGCCAGCAGCCCCAGCATTTT. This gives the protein CSASTGQQPQHF.

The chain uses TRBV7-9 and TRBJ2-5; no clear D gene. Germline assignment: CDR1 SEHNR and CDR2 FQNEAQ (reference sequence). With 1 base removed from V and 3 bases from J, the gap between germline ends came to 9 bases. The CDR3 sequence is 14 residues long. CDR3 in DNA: TGTGCCAGCAGCTTAGACCCCCAGAAAGAGACCCAGTACTTC. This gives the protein CASSLDPQKETQYF.

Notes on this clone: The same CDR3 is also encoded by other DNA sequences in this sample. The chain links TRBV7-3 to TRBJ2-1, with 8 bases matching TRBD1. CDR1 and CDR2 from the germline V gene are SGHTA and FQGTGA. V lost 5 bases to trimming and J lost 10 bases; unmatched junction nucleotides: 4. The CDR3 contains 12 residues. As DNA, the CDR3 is TGTGCCAGCAGCCCCCCAGGGGGCGAGCAGTTCTTC. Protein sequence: CASSPPGGEQFF.

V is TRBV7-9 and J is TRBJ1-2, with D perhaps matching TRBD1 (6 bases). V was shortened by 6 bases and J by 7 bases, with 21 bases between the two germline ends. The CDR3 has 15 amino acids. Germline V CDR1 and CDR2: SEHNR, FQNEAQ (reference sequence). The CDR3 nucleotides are TGTGCCAGCAGGCCCAACAGGGAGTTAGAGGCTGGCTACACCTTC. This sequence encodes CASRPNRELEAGYTF.

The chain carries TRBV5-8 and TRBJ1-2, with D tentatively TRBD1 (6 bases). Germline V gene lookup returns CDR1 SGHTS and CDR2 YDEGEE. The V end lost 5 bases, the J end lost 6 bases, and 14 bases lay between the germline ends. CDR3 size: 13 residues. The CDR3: CASRITGSDGYTF. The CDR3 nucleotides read TGTGCCAGCAGGATAACAGGGAGCGATGGCTACACCTTC.

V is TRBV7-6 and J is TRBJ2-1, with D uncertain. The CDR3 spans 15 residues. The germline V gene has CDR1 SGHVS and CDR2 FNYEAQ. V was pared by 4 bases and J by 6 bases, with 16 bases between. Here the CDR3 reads CASSSQEWWFNEQFF. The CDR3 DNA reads TGTGCCAGCAGCTCCCAGGAATGGTGGTTCAATGAGCAGTTCTTC.

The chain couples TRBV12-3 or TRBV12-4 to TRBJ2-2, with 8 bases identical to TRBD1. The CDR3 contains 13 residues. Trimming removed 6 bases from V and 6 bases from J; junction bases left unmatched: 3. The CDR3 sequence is CASSWDRPGELFF. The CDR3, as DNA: TGTGCCAGCAGCTGGGACAGGCCCGGGGAGCTGTTTTTT.

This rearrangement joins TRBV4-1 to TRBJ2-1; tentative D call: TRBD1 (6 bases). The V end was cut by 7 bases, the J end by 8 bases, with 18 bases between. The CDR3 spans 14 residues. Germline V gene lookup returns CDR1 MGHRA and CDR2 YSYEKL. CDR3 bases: TGCGCCAGCACTCAATTTACAGGGTACGATGAGCAGTTCTTC. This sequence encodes CASTQFTGYDEQFF.

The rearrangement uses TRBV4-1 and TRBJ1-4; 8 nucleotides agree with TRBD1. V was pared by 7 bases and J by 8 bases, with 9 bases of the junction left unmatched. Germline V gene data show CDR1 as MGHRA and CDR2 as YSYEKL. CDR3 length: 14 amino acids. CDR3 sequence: CASNAEDRVEKLFF. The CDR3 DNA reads TGCGCCAGCAACGCAGAGGACAGGGTGGAAAAACTGTTTTTT.

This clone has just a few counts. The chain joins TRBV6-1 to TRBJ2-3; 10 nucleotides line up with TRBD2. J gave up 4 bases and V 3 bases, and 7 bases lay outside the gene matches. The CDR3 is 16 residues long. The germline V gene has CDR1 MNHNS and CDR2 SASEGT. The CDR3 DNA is TGTGCCAGCAGTGATGGAGCGGGAGGGCCCGCAGATACGCAGTATTTT. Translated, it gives CASSDGAGGPADTQYF.

CDR3 in amino acids: CASSPPRGGAMGTEAFF. The CDR3 DNA is TGTGCCAGTAGTCCCCCCCGCGGGGGGGCGATGGGGACTGAAGCTTTCTTT. The chain links TRBV19 to TRBJ1-1; the D gene is possibly TRBD1 (6 bases). The germline gives CDR1 LNHDA, CDR2 SQIVND (reference sequence). With 5 bases removed from V and 5 bases from J, the gap between germline ends came to 24 bases. The CDR3 length is 17 residues.

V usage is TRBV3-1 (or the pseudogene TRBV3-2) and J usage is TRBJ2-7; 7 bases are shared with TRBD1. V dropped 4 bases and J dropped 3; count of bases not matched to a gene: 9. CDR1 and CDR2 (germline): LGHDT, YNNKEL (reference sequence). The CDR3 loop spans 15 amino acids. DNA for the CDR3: TGTGCCAGCAGCCGACCGGGACAGTCCTTCTACGAGCAGTACGTC. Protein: CASSRPGQSFYEQYV.

CDR3 DNA: TGTGCCAGTAGTACAGACAGGGCTGCCTCTGGAAACACCATATATTTT. Translated: CASSTDRAASGNTIYF. This chain joins TRBV19 and TRBJ1-3; 7 bases are a match to TRBD1. This CDR3 is 16 amino acids long. The trim removed 4 bases at V and 0 bases at J, leaving 6 bases unmatched. In germline, CDR1 is LNHDA, CDR2 SQIVND (reference sequence).

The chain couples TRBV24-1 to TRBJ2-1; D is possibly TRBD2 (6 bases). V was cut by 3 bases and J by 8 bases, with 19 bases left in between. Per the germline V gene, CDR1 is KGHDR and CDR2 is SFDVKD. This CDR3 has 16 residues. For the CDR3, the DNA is TGTGCCACCAGTGATGCCCGGGACTGGCCCCGGGATGAGCAGTTCTTC. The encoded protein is CATSDARDWPRDEQFF.

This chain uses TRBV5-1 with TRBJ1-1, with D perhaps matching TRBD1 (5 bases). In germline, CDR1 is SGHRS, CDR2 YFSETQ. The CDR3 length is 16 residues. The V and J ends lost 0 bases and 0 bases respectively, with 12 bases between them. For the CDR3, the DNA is TGCGCCAGCAGCTTGGTTGGAGGGGTAATGAACACTGAAGCTTTCTTT. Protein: CASSLVGGVMNTEAFF.

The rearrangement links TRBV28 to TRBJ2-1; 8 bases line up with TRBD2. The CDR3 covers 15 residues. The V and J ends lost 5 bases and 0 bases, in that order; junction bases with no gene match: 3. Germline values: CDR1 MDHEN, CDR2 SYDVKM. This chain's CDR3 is CASSLSGGSYNEQFF. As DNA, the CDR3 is TGTGCCAGCAGTCTAAGCGGGGGCTCCTACAATGAGCAGTTCTTC. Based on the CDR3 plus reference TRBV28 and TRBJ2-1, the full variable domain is DVKVTQSSRYLVKRTGEKVFLECVQDMDHENMFWYRQDPGLGLRLIYFSYDVKMKEKGDIPEGYSVSREKKERFSLILESASTNQTSMYLCASSLSGGSYNEQFFGPGTRLTVL.

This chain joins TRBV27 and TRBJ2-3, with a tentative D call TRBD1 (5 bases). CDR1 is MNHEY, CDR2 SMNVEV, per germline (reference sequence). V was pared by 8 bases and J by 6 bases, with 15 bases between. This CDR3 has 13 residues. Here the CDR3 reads CASGPLRGDTQYF. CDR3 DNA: TGTGCCAGCGGGCCCCTTAGGGGCGATACGCAGTATTTT.

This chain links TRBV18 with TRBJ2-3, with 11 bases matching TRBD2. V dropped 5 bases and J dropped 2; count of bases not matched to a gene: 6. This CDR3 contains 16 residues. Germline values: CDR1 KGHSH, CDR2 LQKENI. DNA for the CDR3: TGTGCCAGCTCAACCGGGACTAGCGGCCACACAGATACGCAGTATTTT. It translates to CASSTGTSGHTDTQYF.

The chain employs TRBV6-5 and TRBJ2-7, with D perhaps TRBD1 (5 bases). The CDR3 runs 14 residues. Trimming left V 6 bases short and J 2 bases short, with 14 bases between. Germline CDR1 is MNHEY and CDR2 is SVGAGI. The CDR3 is CASSDRGQTYEQYF. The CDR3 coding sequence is TGTGCCAGCAGCGACCGAGGACAAACCTACGAGCAGTACTTC.

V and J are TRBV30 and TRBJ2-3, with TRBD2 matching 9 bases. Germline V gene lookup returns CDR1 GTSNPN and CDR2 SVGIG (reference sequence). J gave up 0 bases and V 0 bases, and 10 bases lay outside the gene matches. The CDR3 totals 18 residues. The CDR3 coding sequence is TGTGCCTGGAGTGTTTTTAGCGGGAGATTCGAAAGCACAGATACGCAGTATTTT. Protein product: CAWSVFSGRFESTDTQYF.

CDR3: CAWSVGSLSGANVLTF. For the CDR3, the DNA is TGTGCCTGGAGTGTGGGCAGTCTCTCTGGGGCCAACGTCCTGACTTTC. The chain combines TRBV30 with TRBJ2-6; D is unresolved. This CDR3 is built from 16 residues. The germline V and J ends were trimmed by 0 bases and 0 bases, with 9 bases remaining between them. The germline CDR1 and CDR2 sequences are GTSNPN and SVGIG (reference sequence).

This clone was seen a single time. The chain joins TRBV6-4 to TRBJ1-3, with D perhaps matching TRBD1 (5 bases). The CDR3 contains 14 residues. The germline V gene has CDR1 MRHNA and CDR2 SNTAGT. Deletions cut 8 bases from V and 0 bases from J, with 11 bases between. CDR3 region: CASPEGYSGNTIYF. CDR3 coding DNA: TGTGCCAGCCCGGAGGGGTACTCTGGAAACACCATATATTTT.

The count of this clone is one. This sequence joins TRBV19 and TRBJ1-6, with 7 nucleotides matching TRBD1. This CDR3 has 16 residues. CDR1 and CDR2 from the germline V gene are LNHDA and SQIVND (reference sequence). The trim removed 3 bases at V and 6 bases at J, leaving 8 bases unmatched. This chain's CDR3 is CASSIEGARVNSPLHF. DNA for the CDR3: TGTGCCAGTAGTATCGAGGGGGCGCGAGTTAATTCACCCCTCCACTTT.

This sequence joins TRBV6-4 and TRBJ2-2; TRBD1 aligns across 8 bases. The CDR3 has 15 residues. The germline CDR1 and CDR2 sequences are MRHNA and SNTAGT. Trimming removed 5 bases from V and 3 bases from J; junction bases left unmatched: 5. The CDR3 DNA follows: TGTGCCAGCAGTCCTTCAGGGGGCGACACCGGGGAGCTGTTTTTT. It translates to CASSPSGGDTGELFF.

The CDR3 DNA follows: TGCGCCAGCAGCTTGGCAGTGGGGCAGGGAAGCTACGAGCAGTACTTC. Translation: CASSLAVGQGSYEQYF. The genes are TRBV5-1 and TRBJ2-7, with a weak D call TRBD1 (5 bases). V dropped 0 bases and J dropped 3 bases, with 16 bases sitting between them. Germline V CDR1 and CDR2: SGHRS, YFSETQ. The CDR3 has 16 residues.

The CDR3 DNA sequence: TGCGCCAGCGTAGGACAGGGAGATTCGAACACCGGGGAGCTGTTTTTT. Residues: CASVGQGDSNTGELFF. V is TRBV10-2 and J is TRBJ2-2; 8 bases are a match to TRBD1. This CDR3 contains 16 residues. CDR1 is WSHSY, CDR2 SAAADI, per germline. V lost 8 bases and J lost 0; bases outside the gene matches: 8.

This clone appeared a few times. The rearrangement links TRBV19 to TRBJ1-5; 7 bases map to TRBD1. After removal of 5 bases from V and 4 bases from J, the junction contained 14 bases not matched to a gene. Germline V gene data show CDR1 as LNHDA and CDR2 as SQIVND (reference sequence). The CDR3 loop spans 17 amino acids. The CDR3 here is CASSPRAGQSRNQPQHF. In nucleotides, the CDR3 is TGTGCCAGTAGTCCCCGGGCGGGACAGTCGAGAAATCAGCCCCAGCATTTT.

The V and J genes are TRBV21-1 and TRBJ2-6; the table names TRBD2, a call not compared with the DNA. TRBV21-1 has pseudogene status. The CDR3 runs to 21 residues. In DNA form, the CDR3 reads TGTGCCAGCAGCAAAAGACTCGGTCGGGTAGCGTCGGTCTCTGGGGCCAACGTCCTGACTTTC. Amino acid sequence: CASSKRLGRVASVSGANVLTF.